The T cell receptor beta chain described here comes from a study of cytomegalovirus exposure and HLA in healthy donors. Whole-study findings and limits: Indistinguishability led to the exclusion of some V segments, TRBV6-2 and TRBV6-3 included. The likely origin of a cluster of highly shared sequence variants was a sequencing artifact. Analysis performed later showed TCR beta chains linked to HLA being more clonally expanded than equally common others. Testing in vitro showed a few CMV-associated chains specific for CMV antigens.

PCR primers comprised 60 Vbeta and 13 Jbeta primers. The method was immunoSEQ multiplex PCR; TCRdb's version includes in-frame clones alone and lacks a portion of them. This sample's table has about 210,000 clones. The J segment lost 7 bases and the V segment lost 0 bases, leaving 0 bases of the junction unmatched. CDR1 and CDR2 (germline): SGHRS, YFSETQ. The CDR3 consists of 12 residues. Concerning this clone itself: What it recognizes is unknown. The identical CDR3 is also encoded by other nucleotide sequences in the sample.

Sequenced: PBMCs. The chain links TRBV5-1 to TRBJ2-7, with 8 positions matching TRBD1. The receptor comes from a woman in her 30s in good health and CMV-seropositive. For the CDR3, the DNA is TGCGCCAGCAGCTTGGGACAGGGGGAGCAGTACTTC. Its protein product is CASSLGQGEQYF.